Many counts were recorded for the clone carrying this T cell receptor (beta chain). Its antigen is currently unknown. Active moderate-to-severe ophthalmopathy, Clinical Activity Score at least 3, NOSPECS at least 4, under 3 months' duration. Patients having uncontrolled infection, another autoimmune disease, pregnancy or lactation were not included. The sample originates from a study of T cells in Graves' hyperthyroidism and ophthalmopathy. On the study more broadly: Blood from the periphery was taken at initial diagnosis, before any treatment.

Whole-study findings and limits: Patients with ophthalmopathy were separated from those with stable hyperthyroidism by a 13 V-J model.

Authors of the study amplified TCR beta CDR3 regions from RNA transcripts. The HTBI primer set drove a first-round RT-PCR of the TCR CDR3. TCRdb reanalysed the multiplex PCR reads using MiXCR and keeps one entry per CDR3 protein. The table has approximately 400,000 distinct CDR3 sequences, approximately 18% seen once. The sequencing input was blood. The sequence came from a man between 18 and 29 years old with Graves' ophthalmopathy.

This CDR3 reads CASSQPRQGLGNQPQHF. The DNA of the CDR3 is TGTGCCAGCAGCCAACCCCGACAGGGTTTGGGCAATCAGCCCCAGCATTTT. This chain joins TRBV6-2 or TRBV6-3 and TRBJ1-5; 7 bases align to TRBD1. V was clipped by 6 bases and J by 2 bases; unmatched bases: 13. Germline V gene data show CDR1 as MNHEY and CDR2 as SVGEGT. The CDR3 extends over 17 amino acids.